The 10 T cell receptor beta chains listed next were all sequenced from one sample in a study of blood T cell repertoires in COVID-19. Assay: immunoSEQ multiplex PCR; the TCRdb copy retains only in-frame clones and omits some. The sample includes some 37,000 clones, roughly 88% seen only once; the top ten take 7% to 9%. The sequenced sample consisted of peripheral blood. All receptors derive from a woman aged 70-85 years with acute or convalescent COVID-19.

The chain uses TRBV28 and TRBJ1-2, with TRBD1 matching 7 bases. The V gene's germline CDR1 is MDHEN and CDR2 SYDVKM. The CDR3 extends over 17 amino acids. Losses at the gene ends were 2 bases for V and 1 base for J; bases not matched to a gene: 10. The CDR3 reads CASSLVATGTNNYGYTF. The CDR3 DNA is TGTGCCAGCAGTTTAGTCGCGACAGGGACGAATAACTATGGCTACACCTTC.

This chain joins TRBV11-2 and TRBJ1-6; TRBD1 aligns across 8 bases. Germline CDR1 reads SGHAT; CDR2 reads FQNNGV. Trimming cost V 2 bases and J 6 bases; bases outside gene matches: 3. The CDR3 consists of 15 residues. The CDR3 DNA reads TGTGCCAGCAGCTTAACAGGGGGGATTAATTCACCCCTCCACTTT. Its protein product is CASSLTGGINSPLHF.

The J gene is TRBJ2-7, the V gene TRBV6-1, with 9 bases matching TRBD1. The CDR3 has 17 amino acids. V dropped 2 bases and J dropped 2; count of bases not matched to a gene: 10. Germline V gene lookup returns CDR1 MNHNS and CDR2 SASEGT. CDR3 residues: CASSEFPGTGTPYEQYV. In DNA form, the CDR3 reads TGTGCCAGCAGTGAATTTCCTGGGACAGGGACTCCCTACGAGCAGTACGTC.

The chain combines TRBV5-5 with TRBJ2-7; TRBD2 aligns across 7 bases. The CDR3 runs 13 residues. J lost 4 bases, V lost 3 bases, and 4 bases had no gene match. The germline V gene encodes CDR1 SGHKS and CDR2 YYEKEE (reference sequence). CDR3 protein: CASSSGGVYEQYV. CDR3 DNA sequence: TGTGCCAGCAGCTCTGGGGGGGTATACGAGCAGTACGTC.

The chain combines TRBV27 with TRBJ1-4, with 11 bases lining up with TRBD1. The CDR3 is 15 residues long. The germline CDR1 and CDR2 sequences are MNHEY and SMNVEV (reference sequence). V was clipped by 5 bases and J by 5 bases; unmatched bases: 4. The CDR3 DNA sequence: TGTGCCAGCAGTCGCGGGACAGGGGGAAATGAAAAACTGTTTTTT. Translation: CASSRGTGGNEKLFF.

The rearrangement joins TRBV27 to TRBJ1-1, with TRBD1 matching 8 bases. After removal of 3 bases from V and 7 bases from J, the junction contained 1 base not matched to a gene. Germline CDR1 reads MNHEY; CDR2 reads SMNVEV (reference sequence). This CDR3 has 12 amino acids. As DNA, the CDR3 is TGTGCCAGCAGTTTCGGACAGGGTGAAGCTTTCTTT. It specifies CASSFGQGEAFF.

J is TRBJ2-2 and V is TRBV2; 7 bases fit TRBD1. Germline V gene sequence: CDR1 SNHLY, CDR2 FYNNEI. The CDR3 has 16 residues. The V and J ends lost 2 bases and 2 bases, in that order; junction bases with no gene match: 5. This chain's CDR3 is CASSEREGGNTGELFF. The CDR3 coding sequence is TGTGCCAGCAGTGAACGAGAAGGGGGCAACACCGGGGAGCTGTTTTTT.

The rearrangement uses TRBV19 and TRBJ1-5, with 10 nucleotides matching TRBD1. In germline, CDR1 is LNHDA, CDR2 SQIVND (reference sequence). V was clipped by 5 bases and J by 4 bases; unmatched bases: 5. The CDR3 runs to 15 residues. CDR3 loop: CASSQGTGENQPQHF. The CDR3 DNA sequence: TGTGCCAGTAGTCAAGGGACAGGGGAAAATCAGCCCCAGCATTTT.

V is TRBV5-4 and J is TRBJ2-1; D is uncertain. Trimming pared 2 bases from V and 0 bases from J, leaving 9 bases between. Germline assignment: CDR1 SGHNT and CDR2 YYREEE (reference sequence). The CDR3 length is 15 residues. For the CDR3, the DNA is TGTGCCAGCAGCTTCGTGATCAGCTCCTACAATGAGCAGTTCTTC. Translating it yields CASSFVISSYNEQFF. Complete variable domain (other parts from reference TRBV5-4 and TRBJ2-1): ETGVTQSPTHLIKTRGQQVTLRCSSQSGHNTVSWYQQALGQGPQFIFQYYREEENGRGNFPPRFSGLQFPNYSSELNVNALELDDSALYLCASSFVISSYNEQFFGPGTRLTVL.

The V and J genes are TRBV28 and TRBJ1-4, with D perhaps matching TRBD1 (5 bases). The germline gives CDR1 MDHEN, CDR2 SYDVKM. The CDR3 sequence is 13 residues long. V was shortened by 6 bases and J by 5 bases, with 10 bases between the two germline ends. This chain's CDR3 is CASRSGFNEKLFF. CDR3 coding DNA: TGTGCCAGCAGATCAGGGTTCAATGAAAAACTGTTTTTT.